The 18 T cell receptor beta chains below come from one sample, sequenced in a study of blood T cell repertoires in COVID-19. The method was immunoSEQ multiplex PCR; TCRdb's version includes in-frame clones alone and lacks a portion of them. There are under 250,000 clones in the sample; approximately 82% occur only once, and about 12% lies in the top ten. The sample was peripheral blood. These receptors came from a woman between 35 and 50 years old with acute or convalescent COVID-19.

The rearrangement links TRBV7-6 to TRBJ2-1; 7 bases are shared with TRBD2. Germline V lookup: CDR1 SGHVS, CDR2 FNYEAQ. Trimming cost V 2 bases and J 0 bases; bases outside gene matches: 7. This CDR3 region has 17 residues. The CDR3 reads CASSLSRGRSSYNEQFF. The CDR3 DNA follows: TGTGCCAGCAGCTTATCGCGGGGGAGAAGCTCCTACAATGAGCAGTTCTTC.

The chain employs TRBV7-3 and TRBJ2-1; the match to TRBD2 covers 7 bases. Germline lookup yields CDR1 SGHTA and CDR2 FQGTGA. The length of the CDR3 is 14 residues. After removal of 3 bases from V and 6 bases from J, the junction contained 5 bases not matched to a gene. The CDR3 loop reads CASSFPLAFNEQFF. The DNA of the CDR3 is TGTGCCAGCAGCTTCCCACTAGCGTTCAATGAGCAGTTCTTC.

This clone was seen a few times. This sequence joins TRBV19 and TRBJ1-2; 7 nucleotides line up with TRBD1. Unmatched junction bases numbered 4, after V lost 1 base and J lost 5 bases. The germline gives CDR1 LNHDA, CDR2 SQIVND (reference sequence). The CDR3 spans 14 residues. The CDR3 DNA follows: TGTGCCAGTAGTATAGTTGGGACAGCATATGGCTACACCTTC. Its translation is CASSIVGTAYGYTF.

This clone showed up just once. The genes are TRBV6-2 or TRBV6-3 and TRBJ1-1, with D possibly being TRBD1 (5 bases). There are 14 residues in the CDR3. The germline V and J ends were trimmed by 2 bases and 1 base, with 8 bases remaining between them. From germline, CDR1 is MNHEY and CDR2 SVGEGT. The DNA of the CDR3 is TGTGCCAGCAGTTACCTTCAGGGGAACACTGAAGCTTTCTTT. It specifies CASSYLQGNTEAFF.

This clone was seen only once. J is TRBJ2-7 and V is TRBV11-2; D is unclear. This CDR3 spans 11 amino acids. Germline V lookup: CDR1 SGHAT, CDR2 FQNNGV. V was cut by 3 bases and J by 6 bases, with 6 bases left in between. The CDR3 protein is CASSFSGEQYF. In nucleotides, the CDR3 is TGTGCCAGCAGCTTTTCAGGCGAGCAGTACTTC.

V gene TRBV2 combines with J gene TRBJ1-1; D call uncertain. The length of the CDR3 is 10 residues. V was trimmed by 8 bases and J by 3 bases, leaving 4 bases between them. CDR1 is SNHLY, CDR2 FYNNEI, per germline. CDR3 amino acids: CASVYTEAFF. The CDR3 bases are TGTGCCAGCGTCTACACTGAAGCTTTCTTT. Supplemented by reference TRBV2 and TRBJ1-1, the full variable domain reads EPEVTQTPSHQVTQMGQEVILRCVPISNHLYFYWYRQILGQKVEFLVSFYNNEISEKSEIFDDQFSVERPDGSNFTLKIRSTKLEDSAMYFCASVYTEAFFGQGTRLTVV.

The rearrangement uses TRBV29-1 and TRBJ1-4, with TRBD1 matching 9 bases. In germline, CDR1 is SQVTM, CDR2 ANQGSEA. The trim removed 7 bases at V and 6 bases at J, leaving 6 bases unmatched. The CDR3 totals 13 residues. The CDR3 reads CSGTDRGDEKLFF. CDR3 DNA sequence: TGCAGCGGGACGGACAGGGGAGATGAAAAACTGTTTTTT.

The rearrangement uses TRBV29-1 and TRBJ1-1, with 7 bases matching TRBD1. The V gene end was trimmed by 5 bases and the J gene end by 0 bases; junction bases not matched to a gene: 3. CDR1 SQVTM and CDR2 ANQGSEA come from the germline V gene. The CDR3 is 13 amino acids. As DNA, the CDR3 is TGCAGCGTTCAGACAGGGCTGAACACTGAAGCTTTCTTT. Its protein is CSVQTGLNTEAFF.

This chain connects TRBV19 to TRBJ1-1, with a tentative D call TRBD1 (6 bases). There are 14 residues in the CDR3. Germline V gene lookup returns CDR1 LNHDA and CDR2 SQIVND (reference sequence). V lost 6 bases to trimming and J lost 3 bases, with 14 bases between them. CDR3 region: CASRTQGTDTEAFF. CDR3 bases: TGTGCCAGTAGAACACAGGGAACGGACACTGAAGCTTTCTTT.

The chain couples TRBV19 to TRBJ2-2, with 8 bases matching TRBD1. Trimming took 4 bases from V and 1 from J; bases not matched to a gene: 8. The CDR3 is 17 residues long. Germline CDR1 reads LNHDA; CDR2 reads SQIVND (reference sequence). For the CDR3, the DNA is TGTGCCAGTAGTACGGGACAGGTGAGACGGAACACCGGGGAGCTGTTTTTT. Translation gives CASSTGQVRRNTGELFF.

This chain uses TRBV6-5 with TRBJ2-1, with 7 bases that match TRBD1. V was clipped by 5 bases and J by 3 bases; unmatched bases: 4. Germline values: CDR1 MNHEY, CDR2 SVGAGI. CDR3 length: 14 amino acids. CDR3 sequence: CASSRDRNYNEQFF. The DNA of the CDR3 is TGTGCCAGCAGTCGGGACAGAAACTACAATGAGCAGTTCTTC.

The chain carries TRBV27 and TRBJ2-2; 15 bases map to TRBD2. J lost 8 bases, V lost 5 bases, and 12 bases had no gene match. Germline CDR1 and CDR2: MNHEY and SMNVEV (reference sequence). The length of the CDR3 is 18 residues. DNA of the CDR3: TGTGCCAGCAGTATCCTTGGACTAGCGGGAGGGCCAGAGGGGGAGCTGTTTTTT. It is translated as CASSILGLAGGPEGELFF.

The chain has TRBV30 and TRBJ1-6; D ambiguous. Germline lookup yields CDR1 GTSNPN and CDR2 SVGIG (reference sequence). CDR3 length equals 15 residues. V gave up 4 bases and J gave up 7 bases, with 17 bases separating them. CDR3 sequence (DNA): TGTGCCTGGAAGATTCCAGGCACCCCAAATTCACCCCTCCACTTT. This translates into CAWKIPGTPNSPLHF.

This chain links TRBV4-3 with TRBJ1-2, with 8 bases lining up with TRBD1. The J segment lost 6 bases and the V segment lost 1 base, leaving 7 bases of the junction unmatched. In germline, CDR1 is LGHNA, CDR2 YSLEER. This CDR3 has 15 amino acids. The CDR3 here is CASSQASQGAHGYTF. In nucleotides, the CDR3 is TGCGCCAGCAGCCAAGCTTCGCAGGGGGCGCATGGCTACACCTTC.

The rearrangement uses TRBV19 and TRBJ2-7; 9 bases are shared with TRBD1. With 8 bases clipped from V and 4 bases from J, the junction kept 21 bases outside the gene matches. The CDR3 runs to 18 residues. The germline V gene has CDR1 LNHDA and CDR2 SQIVND (reference sequence). As DNA, the CDR3 is TGTGCCAGTGCCCGAGCCGGGACAGGGATTGGTACTTCGTACGAGCAGTACTTC. It codes for CASARAGTGIGTSYEQYF.

The V and J genes are TRBV7-9 and TRBJ2-2; weak D call: TRBD2 (6 bases). This CDR3 comprises 15 residues. The germline V gene has CDR1 SEHNR and CDR2 FQNEAQ (reference sequence). Trimming stripped 5 bases from V and 7 bases from J, with 17 bases between. DNA for the CDR3: TGTGCCAGCAGCGCCCGGCGGGGCAAAATCGGGGAGCTGTTTTTT. The encoded protein is CASSARRGKIGELFF.

This chain links TRBV11-2 with TRBJ2-7, with TRBD2 matching 13 bases. This CDR3 has 15 amino acids. Germline lookup yields CDR1 SGHAT and CDR2 FQNNGV. The trim removed 3 bases at V and 1 base at J, leaving 0 bases unmatched. CDR3 region: CASSLGLAGSYEQYF. Here the CDR3 DNA reads TGTGCCAGCAGCTTGGGACTAGCGGGGTCCTACGAGCAGTACTTC.

This chain uses TRBV21-1 with TRBJ2-5; no check of the table's D call, TRBD2, against the DNA was made. TRBV21-1 is classified as a pseudogene. The CDR3 totals 15 residues. The chain's CDR3 is CASSTRLGGVETQYF. CDR3 nucleotides: TGTGCCAGCAGCACCCGCTTGGGAGGAGTAGAGACCCAGTACTTC.